The rows below give T cell receptor beta chains drawn from one sample of a study of cytomegalovirus exposure and HLA in healthy donors. The data were produced by immunoSEQ multiplex PCR, yet TCRdb's version contains in-frame clones alone and is incomplete. The profile covers 220,000 or so clones, with around 87% appearing a single time and 1.5% to 2.5% taken by the ten largest. Specimen: PBMCs. The receptors derive from a young woman in good health and CMV-seropositive. Both conserved end residues are part of each CDR3. Each record gives: V gene, J gene, CDR3 protein.

TRBV6-1	TRBJ1-1	CASSEEQGDTEAFF
TRBV7-6	TRBJ2-7	CASSLFPPGLAGEGNEQYF
TRBV10-3	TRBJ2-7	CAISESAGVGYEQYF
TRBV5-1	TRBJ1-1	CASSLGERTEAFF
TRBV4-1	TRBJ1-1	CASSQVGGLGGLDTEAFF
TRBV7-8	TRBJ1-2	CASSLAPGTANYGYTF
TRBV6-5	TRBJ2-7	CASSYSQGSTLYEQYF
TRBV27	TRBJ2-7	CASSLSPSTGVPYEQYF
TRBV28	TRBJ2-7	CASSLPGQGAYEQYF
TRBV28	TRBJ1-2	CASRTGTENYGYTF
TRBV9	TRBJ1-1	CASSTPTQGAQVTEAFF
TRBV19	TRBJ1-2	CASRGRPNSGGYTF
TRBV19	TRBJ2-7	CASSALAGVYEQYF
TRBV6-5	TRBJ2-3	CASSSSPDTQYF
TRBV6-1	TRBJ1-2	CASSEAGTGDGYTF
TRBV5-1	TRBJ1-3	CASSGAAGNTIYF
TRBV19	TRBJ1-3	CASSIRTGRIGNTIYF
TRBV30	TRBJ1-1	CAWNSGSWAEAFF
TRBV28	TRBJ1-1	CASSPGQEHTEAFF
TRBV11-2	TRBJ2-7	CASSSQGNEQYF
TRBV9	TRBJ1-2	CASSVPSQGVDYGYTF
TRBV5-4	TRBJ1-1	CASSLLQGGGVDTEAFF
TRBV2	TRBJ1-5	CASSEARQGAQHF
TRBV28	TRBJ1-4	CASSLGRFSEKLFF
TRBV19	TRBJ2-7	CASRGSTGVGYEQYF
TRBV30	TRBJ1-5	CAWSVSGSNQPQHF
TRBV28	TRBJ2-5	CASSFDRVIQETQYF
TRBV18	TRBJ2-7	CASSPRGQGVSREQYF
TRBV7-2	TRBJ1-2	CASSLNSRDSGYTF
TRBV5-1	TRBJ1-1	CASSTYRGNTEAFF
TRBV2	TRBJ1-1	CASTQGQPNTEAFF
TRBV2	TRBJ1-5	CASSGPVSNQPQHF
TRBV5-1	TRBJ2-7	CASSLGLAGAYEQYF
TRBV7-6	TRBJ2-2	CASRRTSGRAGELFF
TRBV7-6	TRBJ1-5	CASSQGRGQGEPQHF
TRBV6-5	TRBJ2-7	CASSYSGTGNHEQYF
TRBV9	TRBJ2-7	CASSVERISYEQYF
TRBV2	TRBJ1-5	CASSGQGISNQPQHF
TRBV28	TRBJ1-4	CASSLQGSNEKLFF
TRBV4-1	TRBJ1-1	CASSLEGANTEAFF
TRBV27	TRBJ2-1	CASTPTGGNNEQFF
TRBV7-6	TRBJ2-2	CASSFSGGPGGELFF
TRBV28	TRBJ1-2	CASSLSQGGYGYTF
TRBV5-6	TRBJ1-1	CASSLGQMNTEAFF
TRBV21-1	TRBJ2-7	CASSNPGQRYEQYF
TRBV16	TRBJ2-1	CASSPSTSGRYNEQFF
TRBV27	TRBJ2-5	CASRFLGLGGETQYF